This T cell receptor (beta chain) was documented in a study of early T cells in non-severe SARS-CoV-2 infection. In the study overall: Chains from this unsorted whole-blood bulk RNA could not be paired. Study results and caveats: VDJdb-based matching was biased toward anti-spike CD8 responses and missed private and CD4 specificities.

V gave up 6 bases and J gave up 4 bases; unmatched junction bases: 8. Germline loops: CDR1 MNHNY, CDR2 SVGAGI (reference sequence). The CDR3 is made up of 14 amino acids. This clonotype was found many times. Antigen specificity is unknown. As part of library construction, unique molecular identifiers were attached to individual cDNA molecules. TCRdb called the 5' RACE reads again in MiXCR, with one record for every CDR3 protein. The sample consists of tens of thousands of distinct CDR3 sequences, around 18% of them appearing once. This chain joins TRBV6-6 and TRBJ2-5; 7 nucleotides match TRBD1. The input for sequencing was whole blood, taken at baseline. The receptor comes from an adult who was a healthcare worker with PCR-confirmed SARS-CoV-2 infection or an uninfected control (not recorded which). The CDR3 DNA reads as TGTGCCAGCAGACCAAAGACAGGGTTAGAGACCCAGTACTTC. Protein: CASRPKTGLETQYF.